This is a list of T cell receptor beta chains from one sample in a study of CD8+CD57+ T cells in acquired aplastic anemia. TCRdb re-derived calls from the reads in MiXCR, one entry per CDR3 protein. This sample has around 170,000 distinct CDR3 sequences; about 60% occur once, and the top ten carry 45% to 50%. Sequencing was carried out using sorted CD4+, CD8+, or CD8+CD57+ T cells (not recorded which) from PBMCs. The receptor source for this set is a human donor in good health. Both conserved end residues are part of each CDR3. The D gene is left open where the match is weak. Clone size is shown for a subset of rows, as once, few, many or a class of expanded clone.

v_gene: TRBV29-1
abundance: -
j_gene: TRBJ1-2
d_gene: -
CDR3aa: CSVDSGGIANYGYTF
CDR3nt: TGCAGCGTTGATAGCGGGGGGATAGCTAACTATGGCTACACCTTC

v_gene: TRBV10-3
abundance: -
j_gene: TRBJ1-2
d_gene: -
CDR3aa: CAIQGGGAEGYGYTF
CDR3nt: TGTGCCATCCAGGGAGGAGGAGCAGAGGGCTATGGCTACACCTTC

v_gene: TRBV20-1
abundance: -
j_gene: TRBJ1-1
d_gene: -
CDR3aa: CSALVENTEAFF
CDR3nt: TGCAGTGCCTTAGTGGAGAACACTGAAGCTTTCTTT

v_gene: TRBV2
abundance: -
j_gene: TRBJ2-7
d_gene: TRBD1
CDR3aa: CASSWGQGSSYEQYF
CDR3nt: TGCGCCAGCAGCTGGGGACAGGGGAGCTCCTACGAGCAGTACTTC

v_gene: TRBV29-1
abundance: -
j_gene: TRBJ2-7
d_gene: -
CDR3aa: CSVIRSTGVGSSEQYF
CDR3nt: TGCAGCGTTATCCGTTCGACAGGCGTAGGCTCTAGCGAGCAGTACTTC

v_gene: TRBV10-3
abundance: -
j_gene: TRBJ1-3
d_gene: -
CDR3aa: CAISGENGNTIYF
CDR3nt: TGTGCCATCAGCGGGGAGAATGGAAACACCATATATTTT

v_gene: TRBV2
abundance: -
j_gene: TRBJ1-4
d_gene: -
CDR3aa: CASKQQPTNEKLFF
CDR3nt: TGTGCCAGCAAGCAGCAACCAACTAATGAAAAACTGTTTTTT

v_gene: TRBV2
abundance: -
j_gene: TRBJ2-2
d_gene: -
CDR3aa: CASSRNPHTNTGELFF
CDR3nt: TGTGCCAGCAGCCGCAACCCCCACACGAACACCGGGGAGCTGTTTTTT

v_gene: TRBV20-1
abundance: -
j_gene: TRBJ2-1
d_gene: TRBD2
CDR3aa: CSAGGYNEQFF
CDR3nt: TGCAGTGCGGGGGGGTACAATGAGCAGTTCTTC

v_gene: TRBV19
abundance: -
j_gene: TRBJ2-7
d_gene: -
CDR3aa: CASSIRQGYEQYF
CDR3nt: TGTGCCAGTAGTATTCGTCAGGGCTACGAGCAGTACTTC

v_gene: TRBV25-1
abundance: -
j_gene: TRBJ2-3
d_gene: TRBD2
CDR3aa: CASSEVAGGRGDTQYF
CDR3nt: TGTGCCAGCAGTGAAGTAGCGGGGGGACGCGGAGATACGCAGTATTTT

v_gene: TRBV2
abundance: many
j_gene: TRBJ1-2
d_gene: -
CDR3aa: CASTRTPNYGYTF
CDR3nt: TGTGCCAGCACCAGGACCCCTAACTATGGCTACACCTTC

v_gene: TRBV6-2/TRBV6-3
abundance: -
j_gene: TRBJ2-7
d_gene: -
CDR3aa: CASSYEVPYEQYF
CDR3nt: TGTGCCAGCAGTTACGAGGTTCCCTACGAGCAGTACTTC

v_gene: TRBV14
abundance: -
j_gene: TRBJ2-3
d_gene: -
CDR3aa: CASSRRDFTDTQYF
CDR3nt: TGTGCCAGCAGCCGCCGGGACTTCACAGATACGCAGTATTTT

v_gene: TRBV2
abundance: -
j_gene: TRBJ2-5
d_gene: -
CDR3aa: CASLWTVQETQYF
CDR3nt: TGTGCCAGCCTTTGGACGGTCCAAGAGACCCAGTACTTC

v_gene: TRBV7-6
abundance: -
j_gene: TRBJ2-3
d_gene: TRBD2
CDR3aa: CASSPATRLAGADTQYF
CDR3nt: TGTGCCAGCAGCCCCGCTACTAGACTAGCGGGGGCAGATACGCAGTATTTT

v_gene: TRBV7-2
abundance: -
j_gene: TRBJ2-1
d_gene: -
CDR3aa: CASSLVSRFNEQFF
CDR3nt: TGTGCCAGCAGCTTAGTTTCGCGGTTCAATGAGCAGTTCTTC

v_gene: TRBV2
abundance: -
j_gene: TRBJ2-7
d_gene: -
CDR3aa: CASTQDGVGGEQYF
CDR3nt: TGTGCCAGCACCCAGGACGGGGTGGGGGGCGAGCAGTACTTC

v_gene: TRBV20-1
abundance: -
j_gene: TRBJ1-2
d_gene: TRBD1
CDR3aa: CSIPLGQVYGYTF
CDR3nt: TGCAGTATTCCGCTGGGACAGGTCTATGGCTACACCTTC

v_gene: TRBV6-1
abundance: -
j_gene: TRBJ2-1
d_gene: -
CDR3aa: CASSEALGSYYNEQFF
CDR3nt: TGTGCCAGCAGTGAAGCGCTCGGCAGTTACTACAATGAGCAGTTCTTC

v_gene: TRBV25-1
abundance: -
j_gene: TRBJ1-1
d_gene: -
CDR3aa: CASRPGFANTEAFF
CDR3nt: TGTGCCAGCAGACCAGGGTTCGCGAACACTGAAGCTTTCTTT

v_gene: TRBV20-1
abundance: -
j_gene: TRBJ2-7
d_gene: TRBD1
CDR3aa: CSARTGGVGEQYF
CDR3nt: TGCAGTGCTAGGACAGGGGGTGTCGGCGAGCAGTACTTC

v_gene: TRBV6-6
abundance: many
j_gene: TRBJ1-4
d_gene: -
CDR3aa: CASRQPDVNEKLFF
CDR3nt: TGTGCCAGCCGACAGCCTGACGTTAATGAAAAACTGTTTTTT

v_gene: TRBV2
abundance: once
j_gene: TRBJ1-2
d_gene: TRBD1
CDR3aa: CASSADRGHGYTF
CDR3nt: TGTGCCAGCAGTGCCGACAGGGGACATGGCTACACCTTC

v_gene: TRBV9
abundance: once
j_gene: TRBJ2-5
d_gene: -
CDR3aa: CASSVERGETQYF
CDR3nt: TGTGCCAGCAGTGTCGAGAGGGGAGAGACCCAGTACTTC

v_gene: TRBV5-1
abundance: -
j_gene: TRBJ2-7
d_gene: -
CDR3aa: CASSPGGVDGEQYF
CDR3nt: TGCGCCAGCAGCCCTGGAGGTGTGGATGGCGAGCAGTACTTC

v_gene: TRBV24-1
abundance: once
j_gene: TRBJ2-1
d_gene: -
CDR3aa: CATSEPTGDEQFF
CDR3nt: TGTGCCACCAGTGAGCCCACAGGCGATGAGCAGTTCTTC

v_gene: TRBV24-1
abundance: -
j_gene: TRBJ2-1
d_gene: -
CDR3aa: CATSDLRGGIDEQFF
CDR3nt: TGTGCCACCAGTGATTTACGGGGAGGAATCGATGAGCAGTTCTTC

v_gene: TRBV4-1
abundance: few
j_gene: TRBJ2-7
d_gene: TRBD2
CDR3aa: CASSPRLAGFYEQYF
CDR3nt: TGCGCCAGCAGCCCCAGACTAGCGGGCTTCTACGAGCAGTACTTC

v_gene: TRBV20-1
abundance: -
j_gene: TRBJ2-7
d_gene: -
CDR3aa: CSARAGEYEQYF
CDR3nt: TGCAGTGCTAGGGCAGGGGAGTACGAGCAGTACTTC

v_gene: TRBV15
abundance: -
j_gene: TRBJ2-1
d_gene: -
CDR3aa: CATSRDGDFGQSYNEQFF
CDR3nt: TGTGCCACCAGCAGAGATGGGGACTTCGGTCAATCCTACAATGAGCAGTTCTTC

v_gene: TRBV24-1
abundance: -
j_gene: TRBJ2-1
d_gene: TRBD2
CDR3aa: CATAARLATNEQFF
CDR3nt: TGTGCCACCGCGGCGAGACTAGCGACAAATGAGCAGTTCTTC

v_gene: TRBV7-8
abundance: -
j_gene: TRBJ2-7
d_gene: -
CDR3aa: CASSMIGGHEQYF
CDR3nt: TGTGCCAGCAGCATGATCGGGGGGCACGAGCAGTACTTC

v_gene: TRBV12-3/TRBV12-4
abundance: -
j_gene: TRBJ1-1
d_gene: TRBD1
CDR3aa: CASSSRQGENTEAFF
CDR3nt: TGTGCCAGCAGTTCCAGACAGGGAGAGAACACTGAAGCTTTCTTT

v_gene: TRBV11-2
abundance: many
j_gene: TRBJ2-1
d_gene: -
CDR3aa: CASSLPYNEQFF
CDR3nt: TGTGCCAGCAGTCTGCCTTACAATGAGCAGTTCTTC

v_gene: TRBV7-9
abundance: few
j_gene: TRBJ1-2
d_gene: TRBD1
CDR3aa: CASSPGQGAEGYTF
CDR3nt: TGTGCCAGCAGCCCTGGGCAGGGGGCGGAAGGCTACACCTTC

v_gene: TRBV10-3
abundance: -
j_gene: TRBJ1-5
d_gene: -
CDR3aa: CAIRDSVNNQPQHF
CDR3nt: TGTGCCATCAGGGACTCAGTGAACAATCAGCCCCAGCATTTT

v_gene: TRBV10-3
abundance: -
j_gene: TRBJ1-3
d_gene: -
CDR3aa: CASSFYIGESSGNTIYF
CDR3nt: TGTGCCAGCAGTTTCTATATAGGGGAAAGCTCTGGAAACACCATATATTTT

v_gene: TRBV12-5
abundance: many
j_gene: TRBJ2-7
d_gene: TRBD1
CDR3aa: CASGPGDSYEQYF
CDR3nt: TGTGCTAGTGGTCCCGGGGACAGCTACGAGCAGTACTTC

v_gene: TRBV20-1
abundance: -
j_gene: TRBJ2-5
d_gene: TRBD2
CDR3aa: CSAEGLLQETQYF
CDR3nt: TGCAGTGCCGAGGGACTACTCCAAGAGACCCAGTACTTC

v_gene: TRBV25-1
abundance: -
j_gene: TRBJ1-2
d_gene: -
CDR3aa: CASSEYQFPYGYTF
CDR3nt: TGTGCCAGCAGTGAATATCAGTTCCCATATGGCTACACCTTC

v_gene: TRBV19
abundance: -
j_gene: TRBJ1-5
d_gene: -
CDR3aa: CATDPGQFYSNQPQHF
CDR3nt: TGTGCTACCGACCCCGGACAGTTCTATAGCAATCAGCCCCAGCATTTT

v_gene: TRBV10-1
abundance: -
j_gene: TRBJ2-1
d_gene: -
CDR3aa: CASSAALTGAYNEQFF
CDR3nt: TGCGCCAGCAGTGCAGCTTTGACGGGAGCCTACAATGAGCAGTTCTTC

v_gene: TRBV12-3/TRBV12-4
abundance: few
j_gene: TRBJ1-1
d_gene: -
CDR3aa: CASTEQGPTNAFF
CDR3nt: TGTGCCAGCACCGAACAGGGACCGACTAATGCTTTCTTT

v_gene: TRBV11-3
abundance: many
j_gene: TRBJ2-3
d_gene: -
CDR3aa: CASSPNSDTQYF
CDR3nt: TGTGCCAGCAGCCCAAACTCAGATACGCAGTATTTT

v_gene: TRBV19
abundance: -
j_gene: TRBJ1-2
d_gene: -
CDR3aa: CASSIGEGVYGYTF
CDR3nt: TGTGCCAGTAGTATAGGGGAGGGCGTCTATGGCTACACCTTC

v_gene: TRBV4-2
abundance: -
j_gene: TRBJ2-1
d_gene: -
CDR3aa: CASSQDSALALEQFF
CDR3nt: TGTGCCAGCAGCCAAGATTCAGCACTAGCTCTTGAGCAGTTCTTC

v_gene: TRBV2
abundance: -
j_gene: TRBJ1-5
d_gene: -
CDR3aa: CASSRDNYSNQPQHF
CDR3nt: TGTGCCAGCAGCAGGGACAACTATAGCAATCAGCCCCAGCATTTT

v_gene: TRBV24-1
abundance: -
j_gene: TRBJ2-5
d_gene: -
CDR3aa: CATADIVQEAQYF
CDR3nt: TGCGCCACCGCTGACATCGTCCAAGAGGCCCAGTACTTC

v_gene: TRBV29-1
abundance: -
j_gene: TRBJ2-7
d_gene: TRBD1
CDR3aa: CSAQTGAAYEQYF
CDR3nt: TGCAGCGCGCAGACAGGGGCGGCGTACGAGCAGTACTTC

v_gene: TRBV2
abundance: -
j_gene: TRBJ2-7
d_gene: -
CDR3aa: CASSAEAPYEQYF
CDR3nt: TGTGCCAGCAGCGCCGAGGCCCCCTATGAGCAGTACTTC

v_gene: TRBV5-1
abundance: -
j_gene: TRBJ1-5
d_gene: TRBD1
CDR3aa: CASSLEGAGNQPQHF
CDR3nt: TGCGCCAGCAGCTTGGAGGGGGCGGGCAATCAGCCCCAGCATTTT

v_gene: TRBV29-1
abundance: -
j_gene: TRBJ2-3
d_gene: TRBD1
CDR3aa: CSVETGKDTQYF
CDR3nt: TGCAGCGTTGAGACAGGGAAAGATACGCAGTATTTT

v_gene: TRBV7-2
abundance: -
j_gene: TRBJ1-3
d_gene: -
CDR3aa: CASSPRQLDSGNTIYF
CDR3nt: TGTGCCAGCAGCCCCCGACAGTTGGACTCTGGAAACACCATATATTTT

v_gene: TRBV7-3
abundance: -
j_gene: TRBJ2-3
d_gene: -
CDR3aa: CASSLFGTGGAQYF
CDR3nt: TGTGCCAGCAGCTTATTCGGGACCGGGGGCGCGCAGTATTTT

v_gene: TRBV5-1
abundance: -
j_gene: TRBJ1-2
d_gene: TRBD1
CDR3aa: CASSFPPGQGVSYGYTF
CDR3nt: TGCGCCAGCAGCTTCCCCCCAGGACAGGGCGTATCATATGGCTACACCTTC

v_gene: TRBV27
abundance: -
j_gene: TRBJ2-2
d_gene: -
CDR3aa: CASSLVLNTNTGELFF
CDR3nt: TGTGCCAGCAGTTTAGTGTTGAACACGAACACCGGGGAGCTGTTTTTT